This TCR beta chain derives from a study of long-term antiretroviral therapy in people with HIV. Study in general: In the earliest collections, sampling predates the 2015 immediate-ART recommendation by about a decade.

In the United States, treatment was given to all participants with HIV. Researchers report immunoSEQ v3.0 was run at survey level. Sequenced by immunoSEQ multiplex PCR; TCRdb stores in-frame clones only, minus some. The sample includes 25,000 to 35,000 clones, approximately 90% of them seen just once. Study results and limitations: Documentation of ART adherence, viral resistance or therapy changes was absent.

CDR3 length: 13 residues. Trimming at V came to 8 bases and at J to 0 bases, leaving 2 bases not matched to a gene. The germline CDR1 and CDR2 sequences are LNHDA and SQIVND (reference sequence). With respect to this clone: Its specificity is not known.

Material: unsorted PBMCs, obtained 3.1 years after starting antiretroviral therapy. The sequence derives from a man between 18 and 29 years old with HIV. This chain links TRBV19 with TRBJ2-3; 7 bases line up with TRBD1. The CDR3 loop is CASGTASTDTQYF. The CDR3 DNA sequence: TGTGCCAGTGGGACAGCTAGCACAGATACGCAGTATTTT.